This passage covers 13 T cell receptor beta chains from one sample sequenced in a study of cytomegalovirus exposure and HLA in healthy donors. Repertoires were generated with immunoSEQ multiplex PCR, while TCRdb's copy carries only in-frame clones and drops some. The sample holds 68,000 or so clones; around 93% are singletons and the top ten take 2.5% to 4%. What was sequenced was PBMCs. These receptors originate from a man aged 18 to 29 in good health and CMV-seronegative.

The V gene is TRBV5-6, the J gene TRBJ1-2; D might be TRBD1 (5 bases). CDR1 and CDR2 (germline): SGHDT, YYEEEE. The CDR3 covers 13 residues. V lost 4 bases and J lost 3, with 10 bases in between. The CDR3 sequence is CASSSRVDYGYTF. The CDR3 nucleotides are TGTGCCAGCAGCAGCAGGGTGGACTATGGCTACACCTTC.

V gene TRBV27 combines with J gene TRBJ1-3; the D gene is possibly TRBD1 (6 bases). Deletions cut 2 bases from V and 2 bases from J, with 13 bases between. Germline V CDR1 and CDR2: MNHEY, SMNVEV (reference sequence). The CDR3 is 16 residues long. The CDR3 protein is CASSLIGTGPGNTIYF. DNA of the CDR3: TGTGCCAGCAGTTTAATTGGTACAGGGCCTGGAAACACCATATATTTT.

The chain joins TRBV5-1 to TRBJ2-1, with 12 bases matching TRBD2. Trimming at V came to 0 bases and at J to 6 bases, leaving 1 base not matched to a gene. The germline CDR1 and CDR2 sequences are SGHRS and YFSETQ. The CDR3 covers 15 residues. CDR3 region: CASSLELAGGNEQFF. The DNA of the CDR3 is TGCGCCAGCAGCTTGGAACTAGCGGGAGGCAATGAGCAGTTCTTC.

The rearrangement uses TRBV19 and TRBJ1-5, with unresolved D. Trimming pared 2 bases from V and 2 bases from J, leaving 4 bases between. The CDR3 is made up of 13 amino acids. Germline CDR1 is LNHDA and CDR2 is SQIVND (reference sequence). The CDR3 nucleotides are TGTGCCAGTAGTATACTAGGCAATCAGCCCCAGCATTTT. Its translation: CASSILGNQPQHF.

This clone occurred once. The rearrangement uses TRBV5-6 and TRBJ2-2; TRBD2 matches at 13 bases. The CDR3 runs to 16 residues. CDR1 SGHDT and CDR2 YYEEEE come from the germline V gene. Trimming removed 4 bases from V and 5 bases from J; junction bases left unmatched: 5. CDR3 bases: TGTGCCAGCAGCCGCACTAGCGGGAGGGCGACCGGGGAGCTGTTTTTT. Protein product: CASSRTSGRATGELFF.

This clone was detected only once. The chain couples TRBV19 to TRBJ1-2, with TRBD1 matching over 7 bases. V lost 4 bases, J lost 2 bases, and 13 bases stayed unmatched. This CDR3 is built from 17 residues. Germline V gene lookup returns CDR1 LNHDA and CDR2 SQIVND (reference sequence). The CDR3 loop reads CASSRPTGRSLNYGYTF. The CDR3, as DNA: TGTGCCAGTAGTAGACCGACAGGGAGGTCCCTCAACTATGGCTACACCTTC. The whole variable domain, remainder taken from reference TRBV19 and TRBJ1-2, is DGGITQSPKYLFRKEGQNVTLSCEQNLNHDAMYWYRQDPGQGLRLIYYSQIVNDFQKGDIAEGYSVSREKKESFPLTVTSAQKNPTAFYLCASSRPTGRSLNYGYTFGSGTRLTVV.

The chain couples TRBV28 to TRBJ1-5, with D tentatively TRBD1 (5 bases). The germline V gene encodes CDR1 MDHEN and CDR2 SYDVKM. The CDR3 consists of 12 residues. V shed 9 bases and J shed 6 bases, with 12 bases lying between them. CDR3 DNA sequence: TGTGCCAGGGGGGTCGGGGGTCAGCCCCAGCATTTT. This translates into CARGVGGQPQHF.

The J gene is TRBJ2-7, the V gene TRBV4-2, with 7 bases identical to TRBD2. Germline CDR1 reads LGHNA; CDR2 reads YNFKEQ. The J segment lost 2 bases and the V segment lost 1 base, leaving 8 bases of the junction unmatched. The CDR3 spans 16 residues. CDR3 nucleotide sequence: TGTGCCAGCAGCCAAGCTTCGGGAGGCCGCACCTACGAGCAGTACTTC. It encodes CASSQASGGRTYEQYF.

J is TRBJ2-3 and V is TRBV7-9; 9 nucleotides align to TRBD2. The CDR3 runs to 16 residues. CDR1 is SEHNR and CDR2 is FQNEAQ in the germline V gene (reference sequence). V dropped 1 base and J dropped 1; count of bases not matched to a gene: 3. The CDR3 protein is CASSLGRLAGTDTQYF. The CDR3 coding sequence is TGTGCCAGCAGCTTAGGAAGACTAGCGGGCACAGATACGCAGTATTTT. Full variable domain (rest looked up from reference TRBV7-9 and TRBJ2-3): DTGVSQNPRHKITKRGQNVTFRCDPISEHNRLYWYRQTLGQGPEFLTYFQNEAQLEKSRLLSDRFSAERPKGSFSTLEIQRTEQGDSAMYLCASSLGRLAGTDTQYFGPGTRLTVL.

The chain employs TRBV27 and TRBJ2-3, with TRBD2 matching over 7 bases. The CDR3 sequence is 15 residues long. Trimming cost V 6 bases and J 0 bases; bases outside gene matches: 6. Germline V gene data show CDR1 as MNHEY and CDR2 as SMNVEV (reference sequence). Here the CDR3 reads CASRGAGPSTDTQYF. The CDR3 DNA is TGTGCCAGCAGGGGAGCGGGGCCTAGCACAGATACGCAGTATTTT.

The chain has TRBV4-3 and TRBJ2-7, with a weak D call TRBD2 (5 bases). This CDR3 is built from 14 residues. Germline V gene sequence: CDR1 LGHNA, CDR2 YSLEER. The ends were cut back, 1 base at V and 6 bases at J, with 13 bases in the middle. The CDR3 is CASSQGVGVVEQYF. The CDR3 nucleotides read TGCGCCAGCAGCCAAGGAGTGGGAGTTGTCGAGCAGTACTTC.

The V call is TRBV4-3, the J call TRBJ2-1; D gene uncertain. V lost 0 bases to trimming and J lost 5 bases, with 8 bases between them. Germline CDR1 reads LGHNA; CDR2 reads YSLEER. The CDR3 length is 14 residues. The CDR3 loop reads CASSQDDGHNEQFF. The CDR3 DNA reads as TGCGCCAGCAGCCAAGATGATGGCCACAATGAGCAGTTCTTC.

V and J are TRBV30 and TRBJ2-4; TRBD1 might be the D (7 bases). CDR3 size: 16 residues. Trimming removed 0 bases from V and 8 bases from J, with 20 bases in between. CDR1 GTSNPN and CDR2 SVGIG come from the germline V gene (reference sequence). The CDR3 DNA sequence: TGTGCCTGGAGTGTCGGTCAGCCAGGGGGGAACGACATTCAGTACTTC. Translation gives CAWSVGQPGGNDIQYF.